This T cell receptor beta chain was documented in a study of blood T cell repertoires in COVID-19. Looking at the study overall: Material from acute and convalescent COVID-19 was sourced from the United States, Italy and Spain. Sample material is recorded as cDNA or gDNA derived from T cells, B-cell-depleted T cells, or PBMCs.

The V and J ends lost 7 bases and 4 bases, in that order; junction bases with no gene match: 4. Germline assignment: CDR1 SGHTS and CDR2 YDEGEE. The CDR3 is made up of 13 amino acids. Original handling: Reference gene primer amplification yielded estimated nucleated cell counts. Sequencing used immunoSEQ multiplex PCR; TCRdb keeps in-frame clones, though not all of them. That table furnishes V, J and clone size, whereas the DNA furnished D and trimming. The table has 200,000 to 300,000 clones, approximately 89% seen once. Sequences were obtained from peripheral blood. The J gene is TRBJ1-2, the V gene TRBV5-8; 10 bases are a match to TRBD1. The TCR was taken from a middle-aged man who had recovered from COVID-19. Here the CDR3 reads CASRRTGGYGYTF. The CDR3 region has the DNA TGTGCCAGCCGTCGGACAGGGGGCTATGGCTACACCTTC. The whole variable domain, remainder taken from reference TRBV5-8 and TRBJ1-2, is EAGVTQSPTHLIKTRGQQATLRCSPISGHTSVYWYQQALGLGLQFLLWYDEGEERNRGNFPPRFSGRQFPNYSSELNVNALELEDSALYLCASRRTGGYGYTFGSGTRLTVV.